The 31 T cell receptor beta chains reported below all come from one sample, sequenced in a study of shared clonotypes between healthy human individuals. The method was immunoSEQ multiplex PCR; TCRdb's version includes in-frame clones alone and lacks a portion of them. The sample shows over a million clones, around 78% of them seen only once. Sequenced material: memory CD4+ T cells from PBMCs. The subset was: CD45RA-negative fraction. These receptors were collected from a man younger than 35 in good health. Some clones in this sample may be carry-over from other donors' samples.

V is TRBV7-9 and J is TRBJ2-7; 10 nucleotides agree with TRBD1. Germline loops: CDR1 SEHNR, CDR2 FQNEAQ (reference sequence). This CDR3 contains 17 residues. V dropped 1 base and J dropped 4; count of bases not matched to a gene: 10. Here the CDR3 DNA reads TGTGCCAGCAGCTTAGTGATAGGGGACAGGGGTTCTTACGAGCAGTACTTC. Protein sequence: CASSLVIGDRGSYEQYF.

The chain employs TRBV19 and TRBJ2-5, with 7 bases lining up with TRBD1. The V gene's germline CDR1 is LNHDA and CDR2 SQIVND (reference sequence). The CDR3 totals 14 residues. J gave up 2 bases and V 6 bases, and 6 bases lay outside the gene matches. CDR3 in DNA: TGTGCCAGTAGCCTTGCAGGGGGTCAAGAGACCCAGTACTTC. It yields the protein CASSLAGGQETQYF.

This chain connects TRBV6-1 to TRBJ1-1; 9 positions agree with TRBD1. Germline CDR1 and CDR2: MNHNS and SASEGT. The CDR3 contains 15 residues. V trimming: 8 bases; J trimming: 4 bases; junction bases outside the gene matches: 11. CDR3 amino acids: CASSPVGQGGTEAFF. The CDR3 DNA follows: TGTGCCAGCTCCCCTGTGGGACAGGGCGGCACTGAAGCTTTCTTT.

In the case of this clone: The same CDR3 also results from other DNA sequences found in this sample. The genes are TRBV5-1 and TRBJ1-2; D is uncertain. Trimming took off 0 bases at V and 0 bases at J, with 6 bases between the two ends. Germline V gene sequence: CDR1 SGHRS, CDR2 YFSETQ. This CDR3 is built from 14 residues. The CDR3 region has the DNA TGCGCCAGCAGCTTGGGCGGATCTAACTATGGCTACACCTTC. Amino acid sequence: CASSLGGSNYGYTF.

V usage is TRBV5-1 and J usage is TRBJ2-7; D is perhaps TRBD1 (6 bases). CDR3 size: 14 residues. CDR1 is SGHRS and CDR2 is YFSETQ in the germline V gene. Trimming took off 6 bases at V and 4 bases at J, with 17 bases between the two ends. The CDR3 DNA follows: TGCGCCAGCAAGATTGGGACAACACTATACGAGCAGTACTTC. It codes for CASKIGTTLYEQYF.

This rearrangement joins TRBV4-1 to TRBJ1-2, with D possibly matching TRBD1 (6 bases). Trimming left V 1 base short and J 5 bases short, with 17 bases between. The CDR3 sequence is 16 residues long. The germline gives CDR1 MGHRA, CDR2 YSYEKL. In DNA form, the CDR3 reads TGCGCCAGCAGCCAAGTGACGGAAGGGGGGGCTTATGGCTACACCTTC. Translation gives CASSQVTEGGAYGYTF.

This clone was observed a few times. The CDR3 reads CASSLAGAGAKNIQYF. Written as DNA, the CDR3 is TGTGCCAGCAGCTTAGCGGGGGCTGGGGCCAAAAACATTCAGTACTTC. The rearrangement uses TRBV11-2 and TRBJ2-4, with D perhaps matching TRBD1 or TRBD2 (6 bases each). Germline assignment: CDR1 SGHAT and CDR2 FQNNGV. This CDR3 has 16 residues. V was cut by 1 base and J by 1 base, with 11 bases left in between.

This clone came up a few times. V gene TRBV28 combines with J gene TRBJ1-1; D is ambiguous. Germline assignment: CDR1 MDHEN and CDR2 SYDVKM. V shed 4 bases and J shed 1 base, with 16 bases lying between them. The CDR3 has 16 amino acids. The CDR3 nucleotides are TGTGCCAGCAGTTCTATTGATCGGACGGGGAACACTGAAGCTTTCTTT. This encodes CASSSIDRTGNTEAFF.

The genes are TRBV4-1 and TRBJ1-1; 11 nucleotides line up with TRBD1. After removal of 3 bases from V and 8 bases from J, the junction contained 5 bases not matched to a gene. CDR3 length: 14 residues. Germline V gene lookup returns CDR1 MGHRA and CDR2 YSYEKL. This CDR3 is CASSQRDRGIEAFF. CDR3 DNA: TGCGCCAGCAGCCAGAGGGACAGGGGGATCGAAGCTTTCTTT.

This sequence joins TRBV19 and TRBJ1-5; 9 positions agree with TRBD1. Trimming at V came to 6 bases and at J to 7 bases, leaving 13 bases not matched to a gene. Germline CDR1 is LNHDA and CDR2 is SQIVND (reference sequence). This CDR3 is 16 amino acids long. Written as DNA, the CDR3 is TGTGCCAGTAGCACTCAACCGGGACAGGGTGGGCAGCCCCAGCATTTT. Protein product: CASSTQPGQGGQPQHF.

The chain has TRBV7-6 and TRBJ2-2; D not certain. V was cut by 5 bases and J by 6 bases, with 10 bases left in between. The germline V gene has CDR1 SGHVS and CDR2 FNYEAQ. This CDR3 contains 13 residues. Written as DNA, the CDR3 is TGTGCCAGCAGCCGGGCCGGTGCCGGGGAGCTGTTTTTT. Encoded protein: CASSRAGAGELFF.

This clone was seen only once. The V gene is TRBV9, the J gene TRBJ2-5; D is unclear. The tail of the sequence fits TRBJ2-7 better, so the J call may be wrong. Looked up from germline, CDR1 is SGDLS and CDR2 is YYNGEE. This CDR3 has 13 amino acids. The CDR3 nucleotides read TGTGCCAGCAGCGGACCACAGAGCGTCGAGCAGTACTTC. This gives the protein CASSGPQSVEQYF.

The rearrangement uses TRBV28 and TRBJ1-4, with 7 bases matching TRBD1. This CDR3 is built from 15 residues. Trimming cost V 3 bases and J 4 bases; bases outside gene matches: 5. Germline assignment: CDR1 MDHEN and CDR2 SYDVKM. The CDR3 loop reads CASSFPGQLNEKLFF. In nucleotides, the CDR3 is TGTGCCAGCAGTTTTCCGGGACAGCTTAATGAAAAACTGTTTTTT.

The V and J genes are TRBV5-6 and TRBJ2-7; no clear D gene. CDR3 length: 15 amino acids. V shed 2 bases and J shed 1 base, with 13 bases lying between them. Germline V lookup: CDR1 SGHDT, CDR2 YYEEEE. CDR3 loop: CASSFKGLRSYEQYF. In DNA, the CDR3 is TGTGCCAGCAGCTTTAAAGGGTTACGATCCTACGAGCAGTACTTC.

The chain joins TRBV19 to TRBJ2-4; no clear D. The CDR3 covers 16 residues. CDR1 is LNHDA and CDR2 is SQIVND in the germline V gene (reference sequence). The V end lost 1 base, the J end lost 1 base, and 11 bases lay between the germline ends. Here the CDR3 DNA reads TGTGCCAGTAGTATAGGGAGCGTTGGGGCCAAAAACATTCAGTACTTC. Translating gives CASSIGSVGAKNIQYF.

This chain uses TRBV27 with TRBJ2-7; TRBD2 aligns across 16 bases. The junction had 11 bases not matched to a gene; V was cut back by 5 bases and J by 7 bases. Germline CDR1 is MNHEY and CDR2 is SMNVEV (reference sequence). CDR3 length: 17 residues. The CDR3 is CASSPMGLAGGPREQYF. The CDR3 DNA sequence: TGTGCCAGCAGTCCGATGGGACTAGCGGGAGGGCCGAGGGAGCAGTACTTC.

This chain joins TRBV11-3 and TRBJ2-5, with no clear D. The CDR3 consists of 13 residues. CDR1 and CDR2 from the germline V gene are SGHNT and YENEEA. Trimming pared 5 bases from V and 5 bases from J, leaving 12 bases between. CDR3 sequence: CASSRTRAETQYF. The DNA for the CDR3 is TGTGCCAGCAGCCGGACCAGAGCCGAGACCCAGTACTTC.

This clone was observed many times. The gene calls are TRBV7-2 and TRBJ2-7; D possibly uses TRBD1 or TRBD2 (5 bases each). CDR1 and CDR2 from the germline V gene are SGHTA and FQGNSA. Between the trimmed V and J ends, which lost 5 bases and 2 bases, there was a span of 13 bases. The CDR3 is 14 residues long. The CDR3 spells CASSPQGVAYEQYF. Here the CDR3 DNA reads TGTGCCAGCAGCCCGCAGGGAGTAGCCTACGAGCAGTACTTC.

CDR3 protein: CASSLAGVSYGYTF. The CDR3 DNA sequence: TGTGCCAGCAGTTTAGCAGGGGTGAGCTATGGCTACACCTTC. The rearrangement links TRBV28 to TRBJ1-2; D is possibly TRBD1 (6 bases). V was clipped by 2 bases and J by 4 bases, with 11 bases between them. The CDR3 runs 14 residues. From germline, CDR1 is MDHEN and CDR2 SYDVKM.

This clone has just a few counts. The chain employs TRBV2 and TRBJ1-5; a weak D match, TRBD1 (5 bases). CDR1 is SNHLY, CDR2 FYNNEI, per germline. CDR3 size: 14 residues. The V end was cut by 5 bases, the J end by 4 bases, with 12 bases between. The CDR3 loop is CASSPGTKNQPQHF. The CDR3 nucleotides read TGTGCCAGCAGTCCCGGGACGAAAAATCAGCCCCAGCATTTT.

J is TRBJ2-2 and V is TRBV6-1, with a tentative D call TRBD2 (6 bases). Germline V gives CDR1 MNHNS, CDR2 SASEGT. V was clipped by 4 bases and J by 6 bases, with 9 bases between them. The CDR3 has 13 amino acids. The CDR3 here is CASSVEGAGELFF. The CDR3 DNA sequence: TGTGCCAGCAGTGTGGAGGGCGCCGGGGAGCTGTTTTTT.

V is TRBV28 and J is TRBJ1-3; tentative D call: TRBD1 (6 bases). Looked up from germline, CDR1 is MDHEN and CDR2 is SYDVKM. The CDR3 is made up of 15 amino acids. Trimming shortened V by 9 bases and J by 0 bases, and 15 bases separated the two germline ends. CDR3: CASLPGTFSGNTIYF. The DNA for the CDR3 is TGTGCCAGTCTGCCCGGGACATTCTCTGGAAACACCATATATTTT.

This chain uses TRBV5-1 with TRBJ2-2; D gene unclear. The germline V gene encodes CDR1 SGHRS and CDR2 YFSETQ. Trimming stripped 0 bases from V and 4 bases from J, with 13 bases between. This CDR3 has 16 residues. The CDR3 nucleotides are TGCGCCAGCAGCTTGGCGGCGGACCGATCCACCGGGGAGCTGTTTTTT. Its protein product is CASSLAADRSTGELFF.

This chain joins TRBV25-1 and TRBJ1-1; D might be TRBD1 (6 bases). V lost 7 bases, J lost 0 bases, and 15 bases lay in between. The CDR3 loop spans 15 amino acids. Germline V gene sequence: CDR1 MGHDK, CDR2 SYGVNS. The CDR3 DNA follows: TGTGCCAGCATCCCCGGGGGGGCGCTGAACACTGAAGCTTTCTTT. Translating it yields CASIPGGALNTEAFF.

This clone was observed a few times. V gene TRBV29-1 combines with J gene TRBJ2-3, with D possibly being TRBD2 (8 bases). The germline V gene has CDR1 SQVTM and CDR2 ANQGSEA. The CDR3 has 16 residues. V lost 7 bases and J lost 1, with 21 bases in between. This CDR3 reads CSAPKGAGGGTDTQYF. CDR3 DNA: TGCAGCGCGCCCAAGGGGGCGGGAGGTGGCACAGATACGCAGTATTTT.

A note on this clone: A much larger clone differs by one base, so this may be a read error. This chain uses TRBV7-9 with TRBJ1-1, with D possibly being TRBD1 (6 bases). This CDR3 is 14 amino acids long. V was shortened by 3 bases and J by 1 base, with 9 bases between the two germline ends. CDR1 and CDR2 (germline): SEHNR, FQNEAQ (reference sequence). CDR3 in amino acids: CASSLRGANTEAFF. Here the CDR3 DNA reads TGTGCCAGCAGCTTGCGGGGGGCGAACACTGAAGCTTTCTTT.

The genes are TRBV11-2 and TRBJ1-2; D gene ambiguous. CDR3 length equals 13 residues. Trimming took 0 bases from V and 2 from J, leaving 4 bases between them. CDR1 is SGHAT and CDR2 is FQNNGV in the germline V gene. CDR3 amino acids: CASSLDYNYGYTF. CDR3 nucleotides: TGTGCCAGCAGCTTAGATTACAACTATGGCTACACCTTC. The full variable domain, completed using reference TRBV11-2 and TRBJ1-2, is EAGVAQSPRYKIIEKRQSVAFWCNPISGHATLYWYQQILGQGPKLLIQFQNNGVVDDSQLPKDRFSAERLKGVDSTLKIQPAKLEDSAVYLCASSLDYNYGYTFGSGTRLTVV.

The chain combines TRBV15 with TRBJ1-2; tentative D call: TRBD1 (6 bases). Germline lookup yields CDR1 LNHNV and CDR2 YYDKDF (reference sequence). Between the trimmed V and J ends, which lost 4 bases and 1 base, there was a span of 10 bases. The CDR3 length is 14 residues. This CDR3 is CATSKQQGNYGYTF. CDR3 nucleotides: TGTGCCACCAGCAAACAACAGGGTAACTATGGCTACACCTTC. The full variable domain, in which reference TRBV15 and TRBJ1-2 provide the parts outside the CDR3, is DAMVIQNPRYQVTQFGKPVTLSCSQTLNHNVMYWYQQKSSQAPKLLFHYYDKDFNNEADTPDNFQSRRPNTSFCFLDIRSPGLGDTAMYLCATSKQQGNYGYTFGSGTRLTVV.

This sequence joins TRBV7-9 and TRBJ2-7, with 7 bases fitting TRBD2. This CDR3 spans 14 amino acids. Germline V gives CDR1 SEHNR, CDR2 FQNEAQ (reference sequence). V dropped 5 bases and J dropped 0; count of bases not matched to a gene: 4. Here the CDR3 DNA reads TGTGCCAGCAGCCCTAGCGGTCGCTCCTACGAGCAGTACTTC. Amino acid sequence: CASSPSGRSYEQYF.

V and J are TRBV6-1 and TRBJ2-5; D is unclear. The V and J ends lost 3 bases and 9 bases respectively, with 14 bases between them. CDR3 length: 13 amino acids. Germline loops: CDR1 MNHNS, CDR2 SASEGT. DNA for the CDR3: TGTGCCAGCAGTGAGGTCGGGCTAAGCGCCCAGTACTTC. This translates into CASSEVGLSAQYF.

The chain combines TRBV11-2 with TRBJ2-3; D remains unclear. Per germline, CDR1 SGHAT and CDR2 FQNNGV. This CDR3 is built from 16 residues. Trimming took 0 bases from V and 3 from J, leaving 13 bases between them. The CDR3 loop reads CASSLEGRLGTDTQYF. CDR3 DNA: TGTGCCAGCAGCTTAGAGGGCAGGCTCGGGACAGATACGCAGTATTTT.